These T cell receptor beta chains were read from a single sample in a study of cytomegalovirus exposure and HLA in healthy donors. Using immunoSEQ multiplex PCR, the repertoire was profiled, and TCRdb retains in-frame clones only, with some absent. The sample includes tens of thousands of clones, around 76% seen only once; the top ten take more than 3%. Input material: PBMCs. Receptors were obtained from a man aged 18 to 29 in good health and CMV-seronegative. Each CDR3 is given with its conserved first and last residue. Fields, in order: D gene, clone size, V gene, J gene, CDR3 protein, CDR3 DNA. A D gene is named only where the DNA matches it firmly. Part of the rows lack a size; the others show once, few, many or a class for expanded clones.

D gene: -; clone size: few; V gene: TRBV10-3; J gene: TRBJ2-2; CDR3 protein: CAIKGDSPSGGELFF; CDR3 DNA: TGTGCCATCAAAGGAGACAGCCCCAGTGGCGGGGAGCTGTTTTTT
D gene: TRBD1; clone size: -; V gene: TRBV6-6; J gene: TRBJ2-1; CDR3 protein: CASSFTGTEYNEQFF; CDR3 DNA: TGTGCCAGCAGTTTTACCGGGACAGAATACAATGAGCAGTTCTTC
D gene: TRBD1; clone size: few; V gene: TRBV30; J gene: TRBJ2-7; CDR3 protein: CAWSPGTGGYEQYF; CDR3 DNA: TGTGCCTGGAGTCCCGGGACAGGGGGATACGAGCAGTACTTC
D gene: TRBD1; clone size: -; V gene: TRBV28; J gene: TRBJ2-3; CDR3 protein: CAGAEPGQGPGADTQYF; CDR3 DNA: TGTGCCGGGGCCGAACCGGGACAGGGGCCAGGGGCAGATACGCAGTATTTT
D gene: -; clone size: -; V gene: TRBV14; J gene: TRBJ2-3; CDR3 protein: CASSQTLGSFGTDTQYF; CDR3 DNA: TGTGCCAGCAGCCAAACGCTAGGATCTTTTGGCACAGATACGCAGTATTTT
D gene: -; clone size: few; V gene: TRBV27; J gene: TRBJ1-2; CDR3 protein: CASSFDRINYGYTF; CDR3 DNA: TGTGCCAGCAGTTTTGACAGAATTAACTATGGCTACACCTTC
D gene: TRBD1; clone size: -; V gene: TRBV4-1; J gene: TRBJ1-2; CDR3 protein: CASSQDREGDRGEGYTF; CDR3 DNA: TGCGCCAGCAGCCAAGATCGGGAGGGCGACAGGGGGGAAGGCTACACCTTC
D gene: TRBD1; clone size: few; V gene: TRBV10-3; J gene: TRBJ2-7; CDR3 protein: CAISEGGQGSYEQYF; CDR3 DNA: TGTGCCATCAGTGAGGGGGGACAGGGATCCTACGAGCAGTACTTC
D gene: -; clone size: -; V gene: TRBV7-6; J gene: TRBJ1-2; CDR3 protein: CASKPGTDSYGYTF; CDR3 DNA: TGTGCCAGCAAGCCGGGGACGGACAGCTATGGCTACACCTTC
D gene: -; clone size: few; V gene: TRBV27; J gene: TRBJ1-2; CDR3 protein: CASSVTRSSGYGYTF; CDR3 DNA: TGTGCCAGCAGCGTTACCCGTAGTTCCGGCTATGGCTACACCTTC
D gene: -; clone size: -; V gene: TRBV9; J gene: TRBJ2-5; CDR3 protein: CASSVAGGNPQETQYF; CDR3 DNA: TGTGCCAGCAGCGTAGCAGGGGGGAATCCCCAAGAGACCCAGTACTTC
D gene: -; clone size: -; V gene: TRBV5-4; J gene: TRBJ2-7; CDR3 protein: CASSLAGSYEQYF; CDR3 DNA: TGTGCCAGCAGCTTGGCGGGGTCCTACGAGCAGTACTTC
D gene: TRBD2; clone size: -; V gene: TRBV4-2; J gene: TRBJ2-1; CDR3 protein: CASSQEASGGANEQFF; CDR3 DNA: TGTGCCAGCAGCCAAGAGGCCAGCGGGGGGGCCAATGAGCAGTTCTTC
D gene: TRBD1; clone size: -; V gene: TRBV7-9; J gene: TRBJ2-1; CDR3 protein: CASSLSIALTGIGNEQFF; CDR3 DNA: TGTGCCAGCAGCTTATCTATAGCTTTGACAGGGATCGGGAATGAGCAGTTCTTC
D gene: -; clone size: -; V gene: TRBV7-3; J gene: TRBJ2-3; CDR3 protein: CASSGASDPDTQYF; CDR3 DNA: TGTGCCAGCAGCGGAGCCAGCGATCCAGATACGCAGTATTTT
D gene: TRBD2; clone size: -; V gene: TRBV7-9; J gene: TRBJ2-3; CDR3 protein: CASSSMRSTSGAGDTQYF; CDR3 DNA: TGTGCCAGCAGCTCCATGCGCTCGACTAGCGGGGCGGGAGATACGCAGTATTTT
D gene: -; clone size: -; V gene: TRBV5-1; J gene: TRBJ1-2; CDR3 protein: CASRPDRYNYGYTF; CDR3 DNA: TGCGCCAGCAGGCCCGACAGGTATAACTATGGCTACACCTTC
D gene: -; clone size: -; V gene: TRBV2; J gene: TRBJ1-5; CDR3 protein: CASGSTVTGYSNQPQHF; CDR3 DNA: TGTGCCAGCGGTTCGACAGTGACGGGTTATAGCAATCAGCCCCAGCATTTT
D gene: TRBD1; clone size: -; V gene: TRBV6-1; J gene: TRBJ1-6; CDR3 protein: CASSEASGQGANSPLHF; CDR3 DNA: TGTGCCAGCAGTGAAGCGTCTGGACAGGGGGCTAATTCACCCCTCCACTTT
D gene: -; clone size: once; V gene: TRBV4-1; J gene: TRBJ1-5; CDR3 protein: CASSQPGGSEQPQHF; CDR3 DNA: TGCGCCAGCAGCCAACCGGGAGGGTCTGAGCAGCCCCAGCATTTT
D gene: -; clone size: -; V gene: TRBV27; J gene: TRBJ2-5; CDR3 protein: CASSRSGYRETQYF; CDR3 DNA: TGTGCCAGCAGTAGGTCAGGGTATAGAGAGACCCAGTACTTC
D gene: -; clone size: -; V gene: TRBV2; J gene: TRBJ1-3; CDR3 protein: CASSEAAGRDTIYF; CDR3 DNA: TGTGCCAGCAGTGAAGCGGCGGGTCGAGACACCATATATTTT
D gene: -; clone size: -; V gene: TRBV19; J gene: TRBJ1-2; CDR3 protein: CASSARQRDKGIYGYTF; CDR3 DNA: TGTGCCAGTAGTGCCCGACAGAGGGACAAGGGGATCTATGGCTACACCTTC
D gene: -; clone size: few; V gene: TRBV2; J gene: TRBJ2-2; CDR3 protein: CASSDVGFGTGELFF; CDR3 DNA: TGTGCCAGCAGTGATGTCGGGTTCGGCACCGGGGAGCTGTTTTTT
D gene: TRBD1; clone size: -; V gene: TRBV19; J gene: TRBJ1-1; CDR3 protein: CASSLDRGQEAFF; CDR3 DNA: TGTGCCAGTAGCCTAGACAGGGGGCAGGAAGCTTTCTTT
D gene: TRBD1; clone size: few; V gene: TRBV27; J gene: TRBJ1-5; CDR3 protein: CASSLQGQANQPQHF; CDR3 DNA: TGTGCCAGCAGTTTACAAGGACAGGCCAATCAGCCCCAGCATTTT
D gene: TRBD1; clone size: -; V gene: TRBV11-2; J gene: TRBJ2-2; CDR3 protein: CASRHLTGATNTGELFF; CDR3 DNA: TGTGCCAGCAGACATTTGACAGGGGCCACGAACACCGGGGAGCTGTTTTTT
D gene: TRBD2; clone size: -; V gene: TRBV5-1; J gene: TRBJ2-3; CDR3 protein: CASSLVASGASSTDTQYF; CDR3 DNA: TGCGCCAGCAGCTTGGTAGCTAGCGGGGCCTCTAGCACAGATACGCAGTATTTT
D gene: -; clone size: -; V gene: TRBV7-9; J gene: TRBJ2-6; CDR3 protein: CTSSLLTSSGANVLTF; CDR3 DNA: TGTACCAGCAGCTTACTTACGAGCTCTGGGGCCAACGTCCTGACTTTC
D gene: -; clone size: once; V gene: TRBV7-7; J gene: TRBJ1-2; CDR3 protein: CASSKSGQSNYGYTF; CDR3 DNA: TGTGCCAGCAGCAAATCGGGACAAAGTAACTATGGCTACACCTTC
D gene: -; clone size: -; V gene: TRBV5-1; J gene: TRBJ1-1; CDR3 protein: CASSLDSGEGTEAFF; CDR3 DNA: TGCGCCAGCAGCTTGGACTCAGGGGAGGGCACTGAAGCTTTCTTT
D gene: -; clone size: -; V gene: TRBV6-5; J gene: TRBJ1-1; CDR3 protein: CASSPDGGDTEAFF; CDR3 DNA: TGTGCCAGCAGCCCGGACGGGGGAGACACTGAAGCTTTCTTT
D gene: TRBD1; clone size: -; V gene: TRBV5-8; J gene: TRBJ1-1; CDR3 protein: CASSWTGGTEAFF; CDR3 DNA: TGTGCCAGCAGCTGGACAGGGGGCACTGAAGCTTTCTTT
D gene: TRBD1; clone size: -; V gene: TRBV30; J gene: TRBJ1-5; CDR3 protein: CAWSQGDSNQPQHF; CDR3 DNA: TGTGCCTGGAGCCAGGGGGATAGCAATCAGCCCCAGCATTTT
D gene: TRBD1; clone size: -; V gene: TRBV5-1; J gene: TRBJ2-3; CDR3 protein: CASSRGTVSTDTQYF; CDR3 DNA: TGCGCCAGCAGCAGAGGGACAGTTAGCACAGATACGCAGTATTTT
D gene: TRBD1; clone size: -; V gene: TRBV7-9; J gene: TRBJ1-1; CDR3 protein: CASSVTGEKGEAFF; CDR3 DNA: TGTGCCAGCAGCGTGACAGGGGAGAAGGGTGAAGCTTTCTTT
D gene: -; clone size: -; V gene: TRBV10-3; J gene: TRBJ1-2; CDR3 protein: CAIGTMDKLESRGYTF; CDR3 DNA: TGTGCCATCGGAACCATGGACAAACTCGAAAGTCGCGGCTACACCTTC
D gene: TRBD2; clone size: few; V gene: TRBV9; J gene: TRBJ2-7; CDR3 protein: CASSVTGLAGTYEQYF; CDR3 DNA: TGTGCCAGCAGCGTAACTGGGCTAGCGGGGACCTACGAGCAGTACTTC
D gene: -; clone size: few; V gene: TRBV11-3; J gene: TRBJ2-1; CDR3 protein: CASSRQDNEQFF; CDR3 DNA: TGTGCCAGCAGCCGACAGGACAATGAGCAGTTCTTC
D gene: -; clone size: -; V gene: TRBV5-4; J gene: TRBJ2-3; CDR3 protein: CASSLASRNTDTQYF; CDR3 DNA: TGTGCCAGCAGCTTGGCCTCTAGAAACACAGATACGCAGTATTTT
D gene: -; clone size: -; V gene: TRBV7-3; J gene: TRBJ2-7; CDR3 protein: CASSLVPGSYEQYF; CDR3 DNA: TGTGCCAGCAGCTTAGTCCCAGGCTCCTACGAGCAGTACTTC
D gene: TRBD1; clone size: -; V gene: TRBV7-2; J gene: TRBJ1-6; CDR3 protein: CASSLDPGTVYNSPLHF; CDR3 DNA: TGTGCCAGCAGCTTAGACCCCGGGACAGTTTATAATTCACCCCTCCACTTT
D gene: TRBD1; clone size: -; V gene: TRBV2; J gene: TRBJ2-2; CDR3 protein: CASSDRDTGELFF; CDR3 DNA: TGTGCCAGCAGCGACAGGGACACCGGGGAGCTGTTTTTT
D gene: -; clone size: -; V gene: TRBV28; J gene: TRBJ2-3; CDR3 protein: CASSNQGTDTQYF; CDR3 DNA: TGTGCCAGCAGCAACCAGGGCACAGATACGCAGTATTTT
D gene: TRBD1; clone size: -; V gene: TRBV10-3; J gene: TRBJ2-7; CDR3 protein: CAISVPGQYEQYF; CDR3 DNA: TGTGCCATCAGTGTCCCGGGACAGTACGAGCAGTACTTC